This record covers a single TCR beta chain. The CDR3 runs to 15 residues. Germline V gives CDR1 SQVTM, CDR2 ANQGSEA. With 0 bases removed from V and 6 bases from J, the gap between germline ends came to 15 bases. This entry comes from a study of blood T cell repertoires in COVID-19. At the level of the study: The origin of the acute and convalescent COVID-19 samples was the United States, Italy and Spain.

In the original workflow: Amplification of reference gene primers was used by the study to estimate nucleated cell counts. The data were produced by immunoSEQ multiplex PCR, yet TCRdb's version contains in-frame clones alone and is incomplete. V, J and clone size are taken as reported in that table, and D and trimming were inferred from the DNA itself. The sample includes under 250,000 clones, about 80% of them seen just once. This sequence was found in a woman aged 30 to 39 who had recovered from COVID-19. The sequenced sample consisted of peripheral blood. This sequence joins TRBV29-1 and TRBJ2-1; a possible D gene is TRBD2 (6 bases). The CDR3 DNA reads as TGCAGCGTTGAAGATGCCGCCGGGAGTTTCAATGAGCAGTTCTTC. Residues: CSVEDAAGSFNEQFF.